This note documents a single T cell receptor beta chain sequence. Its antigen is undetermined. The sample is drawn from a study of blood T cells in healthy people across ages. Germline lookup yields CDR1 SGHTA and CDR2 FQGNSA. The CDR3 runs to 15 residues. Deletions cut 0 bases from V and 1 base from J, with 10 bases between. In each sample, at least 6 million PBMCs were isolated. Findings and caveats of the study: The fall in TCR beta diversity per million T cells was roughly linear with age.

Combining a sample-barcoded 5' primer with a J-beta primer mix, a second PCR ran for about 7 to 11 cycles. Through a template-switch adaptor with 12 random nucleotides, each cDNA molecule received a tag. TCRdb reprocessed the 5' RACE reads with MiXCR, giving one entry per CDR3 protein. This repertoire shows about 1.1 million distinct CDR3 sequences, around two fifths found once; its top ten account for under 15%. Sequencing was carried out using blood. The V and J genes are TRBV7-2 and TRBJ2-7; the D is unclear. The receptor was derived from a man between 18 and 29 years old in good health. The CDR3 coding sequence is TGTGCCAGCAGCTTAGCGACGGGCCCTTCCTACGAGCAGTACTTC. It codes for CASSLATGPSYEQYF.